This record covers a single T cell receptor beta chain. The sample comes from a study of blood T cell repertoires in COVID-19. The overall study: Spain, Italy and the United States supplied samples that represented acute and convalescent COVID-19. Sources were T cells, B-cell-depleted T cells, or PBMCs; the material itself was cDNA or gDNA.

This CDR3 has 15 residues. Per the germline V gene, CDR1 is SGHNT and CDR2 is YYREEE (reference sequence). The V end was cut by 0 bases, the J end by 2 bases, with 10 bases between. As processed by the authors: Estimation of nucleated cell counts was performed using reference gene primer amplification. Clones were read by immunoSEQ multiplex PCR, and TCRdb kept only the in-frame ones, dropping some. The V and J calls and the clone size are those of that table, but D and trimming were determined from the DNA. This sample carries 210,000 or so clones, around 80% of them seen once, and the ten largest clones take about 3%.

The chain couples TRBV5-4 to TRBJ2-3; a possible D gene is TRBD1 (6 bases). This clonotype originated in a woman of 80 years or more with active or convalescent COVID-19. The source material was peripheral blood. This CDR3 is CASSLGGPSTDTQYF. CDR3 in DNA: TGTGCCAGCAGCTTGGGGGGGCCCTCCACAGATACGCAGTATTTT.